This T cell receptor (beta chain) was recovered during a study of memory CD4+ T cells and cytomegalovirus serostatus. Study conclusions and caveats: Of roughly 180 reported CMV TCRbeta sequences, under 80 were found in memory CD4+ repertoires.

Single viable CD3+CD4+CD8-CD45RO+ cells were sorted as the memory CD4+ T cells. Serostatus was set by detecting CMV pp150, pp28, p38, p52 IgG. Comment on this clone: Its antigen is as yet unknown.

The repertoire was sequenced with immunoSEQ multiplex PCR; TCRdb's copy has only in-frame clones and lacks some. The sample has 60,000 to 70,000 clones; 76% are singletons. Per germline, CDR1 MDHEN and CDR2 SYDVKM. With 6 bases clipped from V and 5 bases from J, the junction kept 7 bases outside the gene matches. The CDR3 is made up of 14 amino acids. This receptor was taken from an adult in good health and CMV-seropositive. V gene TRBV28 combines with J gene TRBJ1-1, with 9 bases aligning to TRBD1. The sample taken for sequencing was memory CD4+ T cells from blood. CDR3 sequence: CASRQTGGLTEAFF. The CDR3 coding sequence is TGTGCCAGCAGACAAACAGGGGGCTTGACTGAAGCTTTCTTT.